The T cell receptor (beta chain) under discussion was sequenced for a study of Graves' ophthalmopathy and Graves' hyperthyroidism. This clonotype was counted ten times or more. Germline CDR1 and CDR2: SNHLY and FYNNEI. The CDR3 sequence is 15 residues long. V was clipped by 7 bases and J by 0 bases, with 13 bases between them. The TCR beta CDR3 regions underwent amplification from RNA transcripts. The workflow started with a first-round RT-PCR run with HTBI primers and then moved on to a second-round multiplex PCR. TCRdb independently ran MiXCR on the multiplex PCR reads; one entry per CDR3 protein. The sample lists approximately 160,000 distinct CDR3 sequences, roughly 36% occurring once.

The source material was peripheral blood. The receptor was derived from a man aged 30 to 39 with Graves' ophthalmopathy. The chain recombines TRBV2 with TRBJ1-5; possibly TRBD1 for D (6 bases). The CDR3 protein is CASKKGQYSNQPQHF. CDR3 nucleotide sequence: TGTGCCAGCAAGAAAGGACAGTATAGCAATCAGCCCCAGCATTTT.